This TCR beta chain originates from a study of blood T cells in healthy people across ages. Researchers isolated at least 7 million PBMCs per sample. CDR3 size: 13 residues. The V and J ends lost 3 bases and 13 bases respectively, with 17 bases between them. Primed by a sample-barcoded 5' primer and a J-beta primer mix, a second PCR proceeded for roughly 6 to 12 cycles. Each CDR3 protein is one row after TCRdb ran MiXCR on the 5' RACE reads. The sample has fewer than 750,000 distinct CDR3 sequences, 45% to 60% seen once. V is TRBV12-3 or TRBV12-4 and J is TRBJ2-3; the D is unclear. The TCR sequence derives from an elderly woman in good health. The sequenced material came from blood. CDR3 DNA: TGTGCCAGCAGTTTCCTAGTCGCACAGCCGGAGTATTTT. Encoded protein: CASSFLVAQPEYF.